Each of the 24 T cell receptor beta chains below was sequenced from the same sample in a study of vaccination and CD4 T cells after COVID-19. No antigen is known for these receptors. This sample's treatment: 10-day PBMC culture with coronavirus spike peptide pools or control peptides (ViraFEST assay). Cultured CD4+ T cell DNA underwent sequencing with the Oncomine TCR Beta short-read assay. TCRdb re-called the PCR reads with MiXCR, one entry per CDR3 protein. The sample comprises 25,000 or so distinct CDR3 sequences, about 40% of which are singletons, and around 7.8% rests with the top ten. Sequencing was carried out using CD4+ T cells from blood, cultured in vitro. These receptors were taken from a human donor who had recovered from COVID-19.

The V gene is TRBV20-1, the J gene TRBJ1-1, with 7 bases that match TRBD1. Unmatched junction bases numbered 7, after V lost 7 bases and J lost 11 bases. The CDR3 runs 10 residues. Germline V lookup: CDR1 DFQATT, CDR2 SNEGSKA (reference sequence). The CDR3 region has the DNA TGCAGTGTCACCGACAGGGCGGCTTTCTTT. Translating it yields CSVTDRAAFF.

This clonotype was detected a few times. The V and J genes are TRBV7-9 and TRBJ1-6, with unresolved D. The germline V gene has CDR1 SEHNR and CDR2 FQNEAQ (reference sequence). The germline V and J ends were trimmed by 5 bases and 4 bases, with 18 bases remaining between them. The CDR3 length is 17 residues. CDR3 sequence (DNA): TGTGCCAGCAGCCCCCGTCCCAGCCGGGGTTATAATTCACCCCTCCACTTT. It codes for CASSPRPSRGYNSPLHF.

J is TRBJ1-2 and V is TRBV6-5; no firm D call. This CDR3 region has 14 residues. Germline V lookup: CDR1 MNHEY, CDR2 SVGAGI. Trimming pared 2 bases from V and 4 bases from J, leaving 11 bases between. The CDR3 is CASSYRGGSYGYTF. DNA for the CDR3: TGTGCCAGCAGTTACAGAGGAGGGTCCTATGGCTACACCTTC.

J is TRBJ2-7 and V is TRBV28; TRBD1 might be the D (6 bases). Germline CDR1 and CDR2: MDHEN and SYDVKM. V lost 6 bases, J lost 3 bases, and 18 bases lay in between. This CDR3 is 15 amino acids long. DNA for the CDR3: TGTGCCAGCAGATCCACAGGGACCGCGGGCTACGAGCAGTACTTC. Amino acid sequence: CASRSTGTAGYEQYF.

This chain links TRBV29-1 with TRBJ2-5; D is perhaps TRBD1 (6 bases). The ends were cut back, 2 bases at V and 4 bases at J, with 11 bases in the middle. The CDR3 loop spans 13 amino acids. Germline loops: CDR1 SQVTM, CDR2 ANQGSEA. This CDR3 is CSVEKGVSETQYF. CDR3 nucleotides: TGCAGCGTTGAAAAGGGGGTCTCAGAGACCCAGTACTTC.

This clonotype was seen a few times. The chain couples TRBV10-3 to TRBJ2-5; D unresolved. In germline, CDR1 is ENHRY, CDR2 SYGVKD. The CDR3 has 14 amino acids. V was shortened by 4 bases and J by 0 bases, with 9 bases between the two germline ends. The CDR3 spells CAISGKKNQETQYF. In DNA form, the CDR3 reads TGTGCCATCAGTGGGAAGAAGAACCAAGAGACCCAGTACTTC.

This clonotype was picked up a small number of times. This chain uses TRBV20-1 with TRBJ1-5; D perhaps matches TRBD1 (5 bases). The germline V gene encodes CDR1 DFQATT and CDR2 SNEGSKA (reference sequence). V was shortened by 0 bases and J by 9 bases, with 15 bases between the two germline ends. The CDR3 runs 14 residues. CDR3 nucleotide sequence: TGCAGTGCTAGAGAGGCGGGACCGACATCGCCCCAGCATTTT. Encoded protein: CSAREAGPTSPQHF.

Only a few counts were recorded for this clonotype. The chain joins TRBV6-1 to TRBJ1-1, with D hard to call. V dropped 1 base and J dropped 3 bases, with 6 bases sitting between them. The CDR3 spans 13 residues. The germline V gene encodes CDR1 MNHNS and CDR2 SASEGT. In DNA form, the CDR3 reads TGTGCCAGCAGTGAAGTAAGGTACACTGAAGCTTTCTTT. Translated: CASSEVRYTEAFF.

This chain uses TRBV20-1 with TRBJ1-2; 9 bases match TRBD1. The CDR3 is made up of 13 amino acids. Germline-derived CDR1 and CDR2 are DFQATT and SNEGSKA (reference sequence). The J segment lost 2 bases and the V segment lost 7 bases, leaving 5 bases of the junction unmatched. CDR3 bases: TGCAGTGGTGGAGGACAGGGGAACTATGGCTACACCTTC. This translates into CSGGGQGNYGYTF.

This clonotype was recorded a few times. The rearrangement joins TRBV28 to TRBJ2-1, with 10 bases matching TRBD1. Germline values: CDR1 MDHEN, CDR2 SYDVKM. The CDR3 is 15 amino acids. Unmatched junction bases numbered 7, after V lost 7 bases and J lost 4 bases. CDR3 nucleotide sequence: TGTGCCAGCACCACTGCGGGACAGGGGTACAATGAGCAGTTCTTC. Protein sequence: CASTTAGQGYNEQFF.

J is TRBJ2-2 and V is TRBV11-1, with TRBD1 matching 10 bases. The germline CDR1 and CDR2 sequences are SGHAT and FQDESV (reference sequence). V gave up 3 bases and J gave up 4 bases; unmatched junction bases: 8. The CDR3 extends over 17 amino acids. The CDR3 DNA is TGTGCCAGCAGCTTCATGACAGGGGGCAGGGGCACCGGGGAGCTGTTTTTT. This encodes CASSFMTGGRGTGELFF.

The genes are TRBV12-3 or TRBV12-4 and TRBJ1-5, with D uncertain. V lost 5 bases, J lost 6 bases, and 11 bases lay in between. CDR3 size: 13 residues. This CDR3 reads CASSVYAFQPQHF. CDR3 DNA sequence: TGTGCCAGCAGTGTTTATGCGTTTCAGCCCCAGCATTTT.

This clonotype has more than one count but fewer than ten. CDR3 amino acids: CASRTAQRGYGYTF. CDR3 bases: TGTGCCAGCAGAACGGCACAGAGAGGCTATGGCTACACCTTC. The gene calls are TRBV28 and TRBJ1-2; no clear D gene. The CDR3 sequence is 14 residues long. Germline V gene data show CDR1 as MDHEN and CDR2 as SYDVKM. V lost 6 bases and J 4 bases, leaving 15 bases between the germline ends.

The chain couples TRBV20-1 to TRBJ2-7; tentatively, D is TRBD1 (6 bases). This CDR3 is 13 amino acids long. Germline-derived CDR1 and CDR2 are DFQATT and SNEGSKA (reference sequence). V lost 2 bases to trimming and J lost 0 bases, with 8 bases between them. Written as DNA, the CDR3 is TGCAGTGCTAGAAGGGGGAACTCCTACGAGCAGTACTTC. Amino acids: CSARRGNSYEQYF.

The sample holds one count of this clonotype. This rearrangement joins TRBV2 to TRBJ2-7, with 7 nucleotides matching TRBD1. The CDR3 totals 14 residues. From germline, CDR1 is SNHLY and CDR2 FYNNEI. V was pared by 6 bases and J by 0 bases, with 5 bases of the junction left unmatched. CDR3 loop: CASRETGHSYEQYF. The DNA of the CDR3 is TGTGCCAGCAGAGAGACAGGGCACTCCTACGAGCAGTACTTC.

The V gene is TRBV28, the J gene TRBJ1-6; D remains unclear. Germline assignment: CDR1 MDHEN and CDR2 SYDVKM. CDR3 length: 14 amino acids. Deletions cut 1 base from V and 6 bases from J, with 7 bases between. CDR3 residues: CASSLYRSNSPLHF. For the CDR3, the DNA is TGTGCCAGCAGTTTATATCGCTCTAATTCACCCCTCCACTTT.

This chain links TRBV19 with TRBJ1-5; the match to TRBD1 covers 8 bases. Germline V gives CDR1 LNHDA, CDR2 SQIVND (reference sequence). CDR3 length: 18 amino acids. Trimming at V came to 6 bases and at J to 0 bases, leaving 13 bases not matched to a gene. CDR3: CASRRRGQETFSNQPQHF. The CDR3 DNA is TGTGCCAGTAGACGGCGGGGACAGGAGACTTTTAGCAATCAGCCCCAGCATTTT.

This clonotype appeared a few times. The V gene is TRBV14, the J gene TRBJ1-5; D gene unclear. CDR1 is SGHDN, CDR2 FVKESK, per germline. V was pared by 3 bases and J by 0 bases, with 6 bases between. The CDR3 loop spans 14 amino acids. CDR3 DNA sequence: TGTGCCAGCAGCCAGTCCTTTAGCAATCAGCCCCAGCATTTT. Residues: CASSQSFSNQPQHF.

V usage is TRBV28 and J usage is TRBJ1-2, with unresolved D. V gave up 6 bases and J gave up 5 bases, with 4 bases separating them. CDR3 size: 10 residues. Germline-derived CDR1 and CDR2 are MDHEN and SYDVKM. This CDR3 is CASRGYGYTF. CDR3 bases: TGTGCCAGCAGGGGATATGGCTACACCTTC.

The chain carries TRBV7-9 and TRBJ2-5, with 9 bases matching TRBD1. CDR3 size: 15 residues. Trimming removed 5 bases from V and 4 bases from J; junction bases left unmatched: 8. Germline lookup yields CDR1 SEHNR and CDR2 FQNEAQ (reference sequence). The CDR3 sequence is CASSGYTGGRETQYF. CDR3 DNA sequence: TGTGCCAGCAGCGGATATACAGGGGGCCGAGAGACCCAGTACTTC. The full variable domain, in which reference TRBV7-9 and TRBJ2-5 provide the parts outside the CDR3, is DTGVSQNPRHKITKRGQNVTFRCDPISEHNRLYWYRQTLGQGPEFLTYFQNEAQLEKSRLLSDRFSAERPKGSFSTLEIQRTEQGDSAMYLCASSGYTGGRETQYFGPGTRLLVL.

This chain links TRBV28 with TRBJ2-1; 9 nucleotides match TRBD1. Trimming at V came to 6 bases and at J to 7 bases, leaving 10 bases not matched to a gene. The CDR3 has 15 residues. Per germline, CDR1 MDHEN and CDR2 SYDVKM. CDR3 residues: CASRPTGQGSNEQFF. In nucleotides, the CDR3 is TGTGCCAGCAGGCCTACGGGACAGGGCTCTAATGAGCAGTTCTTC.

This sequence joins TRBV19 and TRBJ1-5; TRBD1 matches at 8 bases. V gave up 8 bases and J gave up 7 bases; unmatched junction bases: 10. The CDR3 has 14 residues. In germline, CDR1 is LNHDA, CDR2 SQIVND (reference sequence). CDR3 amino acids: CASQQGAQGQPQHF. In DNA form, the CDR3 reads TGTGCCAGTCAGCAGGGGGCGCAGGGGCAGCCCCAGCATTTT.

V is TRBV7-9 and J is TRBJ1-2; 11 nucleotides agree with TRBD1. Germline V CDR1 and CDR2: SEHNR, FQNEAQ (reference sequence). The CDR3 contains 17 residues. The V gene end was trimmed by 1 base and the J gene end by 8 bases; junction bases not matched to a gene: 12. The CDR3 loop is CASSLDGDRGTRGGYTF. The CDR3 DNA sequence: TGTGCCAGCAGCTTAGATGGGGACAGGGGGACCCGCGGGGGCTACACCTTC.

The chain couples TRBV19 to TRBJ1-2; tentatively, D is TRBD1 (5 bases). The germline V gene has CDR1 LNHDA and CDR2 SQIVND (reference sequence). Trimming removed 3 bases from V and 5 bases from J, with 7 bases in between. The CDR3 contains 12 residues. This CDR3 reads CASSISGYGYTF. The CDR3 DNA reads as TGTGCCAGTAGTATCTCAGGGTATGGCTACACCTTC.